Reported below is one TCR beta chain. Its antigen is unknown. PCR involved 60 Vbeta and 13 Jbeta primers. Profiling relied on immunoSEQ multiplex PCR, and the TCRdb table lists in-frame clones only, not all of them. The sample has 90,000 to 110,000 clones; just under 70% are singletons. This entry belongs to a study of cytomegalovirus exposure and HLA in healthy donors. The donors, nominally healthy at sampling, likely had unrecorded immune exposures. Unmatched junction bases numbered 6, after V lost 8 bases and J lost 3 bases. The CDR3 loop spans 14 amino acids. The germline CDR1 and CDR2 sequences are MNHNS and SASEGT. Study results and limitations: Cytomegalovirus status was reportedly diagnosed by the classifier with high specificity and sensitivity. Association of approximately 16,000 TCR beta sequences with HLA alleles was found at 0.05 false discovery rate in a later analysis. Available immune exposure information was restricted to CMV serostatus only.

Sequencing used PBMCs. The sequence derives from a woman in her sixties or seventies in good health and CMV-seropositive. The gene calls are TRBV6-1 and TRBJ1-5; 8 nucleotides match TRBD1. CDR3 DNA sequence: TGTGCCAGCGGACGGACAGGGTTCAATCAGCCCCAGCATTTT. The encoded protein is CASGRTGFNQPQHF.